This T cell receptor (beta chain) was identified in a study of blood T cell repertoires in COVID-19. Trimming took off 8 bases at V and 1 base at J, with 18 bases between the two ends. This CDR3 contains 15 residues. Germline CDR1 reads MDHEN; CDR2 reads SYDVKM. TCRdb's copy holds only in-frame clones and misses some; the assay was immunoSEQ multiplex PCR. The sample consists of about 73,000 clones, roughly nine tenths of them appearing once. Specimen: peripheral blood. The chain has TRBV28 and TRBJ2-7; D perhaps matches TRBD1 (6 bases). This TCR was sampled from a man older than 75 with acute or convalescent COVID-19. The CDR3 nucleotides read TGTGCCAGCCTACCAGGGGCCCCGCTGTCCTACGAGCAGTACTTC. It translates to CASLPGAPLSYEQYF.